These T cell receptor beta chains were read from a single sample in a study of memory CD4+ T cells and cytomegalovirus serostatus. Some clones are missing from TCRdb's copy, which holds only in-frame ones; the method was immunoSEQ multiplex PCR. The sample shows approximately 47,000 clones, roughly 73% of them seen only once. Sequences were obtained from memory CD4+ T cells from blood. The receptor source for this set is an adult in good health and CMV-seronegative. CDR3s include the opening cysteine and the closing phenylalanine or tryptophan. A D gene is named only where the DNA matches it firmly. A row's size may be missing; if present it is once, few, many or a size class.

abundance	d_gene	v_gene	j_gene	CDR3aa	CDR3nt
.	.	TRBV6-5	TRBJ1-1	CASTPPAGRGTEAFF	TGTGCCAGCACCCCCCCAGCAGGGCGGGGCACTGAAGCTTTCTTT
.	.	TRBV19	TRBJ2-7	CASSRVGHEQYF	TGTGCCAGTAGTAGAGTGGGGCATGAGCAGTACTTC
few	.	TRBV18	TRBJ2-2	CASSTRAGELFF	TGTGCCAGCTCAACTCGGGCCGGGGAGCTGTTTTTT
.	.	TRBV10-3	TRBJ2-7	CAISETGGYEQYF	TGTGCCATCAGTGAAACAGGCGGCTACGAGCAGTACTTC
.	.	TRBV6-1	TRBJ1-2	CASSEGSTRLYGYTF	TGTGCCAGCAGTGAAGGGAGTACACGACTCTATGGCTACACCTTC
.	.	TRBV27	TRBJ1-1	CATRLGGYDEAFF	TGTGCCACCCGACTAGGGGGATACGATGAAGCTTTCTTT
.	.	TRBV5-4	TRBJ1-2	CASSLRGRTYYGYTF	TGTGCCAGCAGCTTGAGGGGAAGGACCTACTATGGCTACACCTTC
once	TRBD1	TRBV18	TRBJ2-7	CASSPRDRGLEQYF	TGTGCCAGCTCACCCCGGGACAGGGGATTAGAGCAGTACTTC
.	TRBD2	TRBV7-2	TRBJ2-3	CASSSQLARGGWADTQYF	TGTGCCAGCAGCTCACAGCTGGCACGGGGGGGCTGGGCAGATACGCAGTATTTT
.	TRBD1	TRBV2	TRBJ1-2	CASRGQGINYGYTF	TGTGCCAGCAGAGGACAGGGGATTAACTATGGCTACACCTTC
.	TRBD1	TRBV28	TRBJ1-4	CATRGGRNEKLFF	TGTGCCACCAGGGGGGGGCGGAATGAAAAACTGTTTTTT
.	.	TRBV7-2	TRBJ2-5	CASSLQGGPRETQYF	TGTGCCAGCAGCCTCCAAGGGGGGCCGAGAGAGACCCAGTACTTC
.	.	TRBV7-2	TRBJ2-7	CASSLIVTGSYEQYF	TGTGCCAGCAGCTTAATCGTCACAGGTTCCTACGAGCAGTACTTC
.	TRBD2	TRBV30	TRBJ2-7	CAWSPGTSGSYEQYF	TGTGCCTGGAGTCCCGGGACTAGCGGCTCCTACGAGCAGTACTTC
once	.	TRBV28	TRBJ2-1	CASTAGYNEQFF	TGTGCCAGCACGGCAGGCTACAATGAGCAGTTCTTC
medium-sized	TRBD2	TRBV7-2	TRBJ2-1	CASTGGRNEQFF	TGTGCCAGCACGGGGGGGCGCAATGAGCAGTTCTTC
.	TRBD1	TRBV30	TRBJ2-5	CAWSAGGAETQYF	TGTGCCTGGAGTGCAGGGGGCGCAGAGACCCAGTACTTC
.	.	TRBV28	TRBJ1-1	CASRSTRNGEAFF	TGTGCCAGCAGGTCGACAAGGAACGGTGAAGCTTTCTTT
.	TRBD2	TRBV7-2	TRBJ2-1	CASSPTGTSGDNEQFF	TGTGCCAGCAGCCCTACGGGGACTAGCGGCGACAATGAGCAGTTCTTC
once	TRBD1	TRBV2	TRBJ1-2	CASSGQGDYGYTF	TGTGCCAGCAGTGGGCAGGGGGACTATGGCTACACCTTC
.	.	TRBV10-3	TRBJ2-7	CAIRRLGSYEQYF	TGTGCCATCAGGCGACTGGGCTCCTACGAGCAGTACTTC
.	.	TRBV5-1	TRBJ1-1	CASSLEGRGKAFF	TGCGCCAGCAGCTTGGAGGGTCGCGGGAAAGCTTTCTTT
.	TRBD1	TRBV7-9	TRBJ1-2	CASSYGQGAFHGYTF	TGTGCCAGCAGCTACGGACAGGGGGCCTTTCATGGCTACACCTTC
.	TRBD2	TRBV5-4	TRBJ2-1	CATHLRTSGGYNEQFF	TGTGCCACCCATCTCAGAACTAGCGGGGGTTACAATGAGCAGTTCTTC
.	.	TRBV28	TRBJ1-2	CASRLPGENYGYTF	TGTGCCAGCAGACTCCCAGGGGAGAACTATGGCTACACCTTC
.	TRBD2	TRBV7-6	TRBJ2-3	CASSLVTSGGIDTQYF	TGTGCCAGCAGCTTAGTGACTAGCGGGGGGATAGATACGCAGTATTTT
.	TRBD1	TRBV19	TRBJ1-6	CASRDRTNSPLHF	TGTGCCAGTAGGGACAGGACGAATTCACCCCTCCACTTT
.	TRBD1	TRBV4-1	TRBJ1-1	CASSQPDRGFEAFF	TGCGCCAGCAGCCAACCCGACAGGGGATTTGAAGCTTTCTTT
.	TRBD1	TRBV19	TRBJ1-3	CASSIDRGFGNTIYF	TGTGCCAGTAGTATTGACAGGGGATTTGGAAACACCATATATTTT
.	.	TRBV7-9	TRBJ2-5	CASSSRGLRGETQYF	TGTGCCAGCAGCTCAAGGGGACTGAGAGGAGAGACCCAGTACTTC
.	.	TRBV5-4	TRBJ2-5	CASSPRGLQETQYF	TGTGCCAGCAGCCCGAGGGGGTTACAAGAGACCCAGTACTTC
.	TRBD1	TRBV6-6	TRBJ1-1	CASNGGTAFMNTEAFF	TGTGCCAGCAACGGCGGGACAGCCTTTATGAACACTGAAGCTTTCTTT
once	.	TRBV5-1	TRBJ2-7	CASSLVGMGSLGTYEQYF	TGCGCCAGCAGCTTGGTGGGTATGGGAAGCCTCGGCACCTACGAGCAGTACTTC
.	TRBD2	TRBV7-9	TRBJ2-1	CASSFTGLPDNEQFF	TGTGCCAGCAGCTTCACGGGACTACCAGACAATGAGCAGTTCTTC
.	TRBD2	TRBV7-9	TRBJ2-1	CASSRTSGKNEQFF	TGTGCCAGCAGCAGGACTAGCGGGAAAAATGAGCAGTTCTTC
.	TRBD1	TRBV5-1	TRBJ1-2	CASRTTGGGSYGYTF	TGCGCCAGCAGGACAACAGGGGGAGGAAGCTATGGCTACACCTTC
.	.	TRBV30	TRBJ2-7	CAWSGRGPPAEQYF	TGTGCCTGGAGTGGCCGAGGGCCCCCGGCCGAGCAGTACTTC
.	.	TRBV6-6	TRBJ2-5	CASSYDGETQYF	TGTGCCAGCAGTTACGACGGAGAGACCCAGTACTTC
.	.	TRBV29-1	TRBJ2-3	CSVEGQRTAGGDTQYF	TGCAGCGTTGAAGGTCAGCGGACAGCGGGTGGAGATACGCAGTATTTT
once	TRBD2	TRBV4-2	TRBJ2-3	CASSHPPGLAGGHTDTQYF	TGTGCCAGCAGCCATCCCCCGGGACTAGCGGGGGGTCACACAGATACGCAGTATTTT
.	TRBD1	TRBV6-1	TRBJ2-1	CASSRGQGANEQFF	TGTGCCAGCAGTCGGGGACAGGGGGCGAATGAGCAGTTCTTC
.	TRBD1	TRBV28	TRBJ1-5	CASSSGGTNQPQHF	TGTGCCAGCAGTTCAGGGGGCACCAATCAGCCCCAGCATTTT